This TCR beta chain comes out of a study of blood T cell repertoires in COVID-19. Sequencing was performed with immunoSEQ multiplex PCR; in TCRdb, only in-frame clones are kept and a portion is missing. Altogether some 62,000 clones are present, 88% being singletons, with the ten largest covering more than 4%. Germline values: CDR1 LNHDA, CDR2 SQIVND (reference sequence). Trimming took off 10 bases at V and 0 bases at J, with 10 bases between the two ends. This CDR3 region has 13 residues. This clone was detected a few times. Sequenced input: peripheral blood. The gene calls are TRBV19 and TRBJ1-5; D perhaps matches TRBD1 (6 bases). The clonotype was recovered from a human donor in a cohort sampled during active COVID-19. CDR3 loop: CATTGFSNQPQHF. CDR3 bases: TGTGCCACTACAGGGTTTAGCAATCAGCCCCAGCATTTT. The whole variable domain, filled in from reference TRBV19 and TRBJ1-5, reads DGGITQSPKYLFRKEGQNVTLSCEQNLNHDAMYWYRQDPGQGLRLIYYSQIVNDFQKGDIAEGYSVSREKKESFPLTVTSAQKNPTAFYLCATTGFSNQPQHFGDGTRLSIL.